This T cell receptor beta chain was retrieved from a study of blood T cells in healthy people across ages (dated by TCRdb to 2014 to 2015). A note on the overall study: Template switching captured roughly one uniquely barcoded TCR beta cDNA molecule per two T cells in model experiments. The study measured age-related changes in TCR beta repertoire diversity using deep sequencing normalized with unique cDNA molecular identifiers. Donors were grouped into four age groups: young (average roughly 17 years), middle-aged (over 35), aged (62) and long-lived (over 80). Donors of different ages were randomly distributed across sequencing lanes to avoid experimental bias. The study analyzed two additional independent replicas of 1 million unique cDNA reads from the same blood draw for two donors, one aged 18 to 30 and one aged 80 or older.

Donors were 30 to 45 systemically healthy Caucasian individuals from Russia aged 6 to 90 years. Each donor gave 9.5 to 10 milliliters of peripheral blood, drawn into EDTA-treated Vacutainer tubes. Ficoll-Paque density-gradient centrifugation was used to isolate PBMCs, with at least 6.5 million per sample. Trizol reagent was used to extract total RNA from PBMCs, with at least 5.5 micrograms per sample. The percentages of naive CD45RAhigh/CD27high T cells were determined by flow cytometry on a PBMC aliquot from every donor. Receptor amplification or capture employed 5' RACE. The run used an Illumina HiSeq 2500. A second PCR of roughly 7 to 11 cycles was performed with a sample-barcoded 5' primer and a J-beta primer mix. A template-switch 5' adaptor carrying 12 random nucleotides introduced a unique molecular identifier onto each TCR beta cDNA molecule. Each sample yielded at least 2.5 million CDR3-containing paired-end reads. First-strand cDNA synthesis was performed from all RNA using the Mint cDNA synthesis kit, with priming by a TRBC-specific oligonucleotide. After uracil-DNA glycosylase treatment, a first 18-cycle PCR used universal primers M1SS and BC2_uni_R on all cDNA. The authors processed their data as follows. Normalization of each sample was performed by random selection of 1 million high-quality reads, each carrying a distinct molecular identifier. Reads with shared molecular identifiers were discarded instead of being binned into consensus sequences. MiTCR, run with a Q25 quality threshold and the strictest error-elimination algorithm, handled CDR3 identification, clonotype clustering and error correction. A nonparametric unseen species model with Euler transformation was used to estimate lower-bound total TCR beta diversity. TCRdb redid the processing of the public reads, applying fastp at Q25 and MiXCR, and retained in-frame beta chains. Identical CDR3 proteins give one entry, which carries the most common genes and DNA. TCRdb's processing, not the authors', yielded these V and J calls. The sample profile shows about 1.6 million distinct CDR3 sequences; almost 35% of them were found once. 11% of the sample is held by the ten biggest clonotypes.

Concerning this clonotype itself: No antigen is known for it. No base quality information exists; no much larger clone differs at one position.

Per the germline V gene (reference sequence), DFQATT is the CDR1 and SNEGSKA is the CDR2. The junction shows trimming of 6 bases on V and 5 bases on J, plus 13 bases between the germline ends. From the cysteine up to the phenylalanine, the CDR3 has a length of 13 residues. Of all the DNA, just the CDR3 is kept, 39 bases in frame from base 1. What the study reported, not specific to this receptor: Because the CMV infection status of the donors was unknown, age-related changes in expanded clonotypes may potentially have been confounded. Conclusive comparison of naive and antigen-experienced compartments was prevented by the profiling of bulk unsorted PBMCs. A strong correlation was found between observed TCR beta diversity and the percentage of naive T cells measured by flow cytometry. Observed TCR beta diversity per million T cells fell roughly linearly with age, and a significant reduction was already apparent by age around 40. The long-lived group showed more naive CD4+ T cells, fewer expanded clones and increased TCR diversity than the aged group, suggesting age selection. Estimates of total diversity based on one million sequenced T cells were considered lower bounds and underestimates.

The source is a woman aged 30 to 39 in good health. The chain employs TRBV20-1 and TRBJ2-2; the D segment could be TRBD1, given 5 matching bases. The sample comprised blood. The DNA sequence is as follows: TGCAGTGCCCAGGGCCCGTGGACCGGGGAGCTGTTTTTT. Translated, it reads CSAQGPWTGELFF.